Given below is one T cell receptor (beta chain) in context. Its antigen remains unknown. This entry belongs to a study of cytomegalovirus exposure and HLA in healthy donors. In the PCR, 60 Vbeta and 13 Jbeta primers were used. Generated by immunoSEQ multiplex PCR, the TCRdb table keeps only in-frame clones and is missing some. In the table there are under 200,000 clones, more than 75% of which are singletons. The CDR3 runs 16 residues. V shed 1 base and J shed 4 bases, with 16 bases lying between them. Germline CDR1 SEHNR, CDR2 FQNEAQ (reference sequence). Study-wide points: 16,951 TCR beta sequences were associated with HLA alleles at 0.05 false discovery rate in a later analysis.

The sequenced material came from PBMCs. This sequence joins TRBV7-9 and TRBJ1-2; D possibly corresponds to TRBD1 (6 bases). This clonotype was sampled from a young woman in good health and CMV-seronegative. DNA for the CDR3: TGTGCCAGCAGCTTAGATTTCCTTCGGACAGTCTATGGCTACACCTTC. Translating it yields CASSLDFLRTVYGYTF.